The 16 T cell receptor beta chains below were found in one sample sequenced in a study of T cells in Graves' hyperthyroidism and ophthalmopathy. TCR beta CDR3 regions were amplified from RNA transcripts. Carried out on the TCR CDR3, a first-round RT-PCR used the HTBI primer set. TCRdb re-called the multiplex PCR reads with MiXCR, one entry per CDR3 protein. The sample has about 520,000 distinct CDR3 sequences; approximately 24% are singletons. Material: blood. The receptors were sampled from a woman younger than 45 with Graves' ophthalmopathy.

This clonotype came up once. The CDR3 reads CASSYIGAGVNTEAFF. CDR3 DNA: TGTGCCAGCAGCTACATAGGGGCGGGGGTGAACACTGAAGCTTTCTTT. J is TRBJ1-1 and V is TRBV5-6; tentative D call: TRBD1 (5 bases). Germline V gene data show CDR1 as SGHDT and CDR2 as YYEEEE. The CDR3 totals 16 residues. V was cut by 3 bases and J by 0 bases, with 15 bases left in between.

This clonotype appeared many times. This chain links TRBV6-1 with TRBJ1-1; TRBD1 might be the D (6 bases). Trimming removed 8 bases from V and 0 bases from J, with 10 bases in between. The CDR3 has 13 amino acids. The germline V gene encodes CDR1 MNHNS and CDR2 SASEGT. CDR3 coding DNA: TGTGCCAGCGGTGGACAGCTGAACACTGAAGCTTTCTTT. Residues: CASGGQLNTEAFF.

This clonotype showed up many times. This chain links TRBV28 with TRBJ2-2; D unclear. From germline, CDR1 is MDHEN and CDR2 SYDVKM. The CDR3 extends over 12 amino acids. As DNA, the CDR3 is TGTGTCCTAAAGGCGGACACCGGGGAGCTGTTTTTT. This encodes CVLKADTGELFF. The full variable domain, rest sourced from reference TRBV28 and TRBJ2-2, is DVKVTQSSRYLVKRTGEKVFLECVQDMDHENMFWYRQDPGLGLRLIYFSYDVKMKEKGDIPEGYSVSREKKERFSLILESASTNQTSMYLCVLKADTGELFFGEGSRLTVL.

This clonotype was found a few times. A much bigger clone sits one base away, suggesting this may be a read error. The chain uses TRBV10-3 and TRBJ2-7; D unresolved. The V gene lost 2 bases and the J gene lost 3 bases, with 2 bases spanning the gap. From germline, CDR1 is ENHRY and CDR2 SYGVKD. This CDR3 is built from 11 residues. CDR3 sequence (DNA): TGTGCCATCAGTGAGGACTACGAGCAGTACTTC. This translates into CAISEDYEQYF.

This clonotype was seen a handful of times. The chain is built from TRBV28 and TRBJ1-1; 12 bases line up with TRBD1. Losses at the gene ends were 6 bases for V and 4 bases for J; bases not matched to a gene: 9. This CDR3 is built from 16 residues. Germline CDR1 is MDHEN and CDR2 is SYDVKM. The CDR3 region is CASSSTGTGGSTEAFF. The CDR3, as DNA: TGTGCCAGCAGCTCTACCGGGACAGGGGGCTCCACTGAAGCTTTCTTT.

This clonotype has at least ten counts. The rearrangement uses TRBV20-1 and TRBJ2-7, with D perhaps TRBD1 or TRBD2 (5 bases each). V was trimmed by 4 bases and J by 2 bases, leaving 18 bases between them. The CDR3 runs to 15 residues. Germline CDR1 is DFQATT and CDR2 is SNEGSKA (reference sequence). CDR3 in DNA: TGCAGTGCTAACGCCGGGGCTTTCCCGACCTACGAGCAGTACTTC. This codes for CSANAGAFPTYEQYF.

With regard to this clonotype: A much larger clone lies a single base off, so this may be a read error. The V gene is TRBV6-1, the J gene TRBJ1-3; D remains ambiguous. The germline CDR1 and CDR2 sequences are MNHNS and SASEGT. The CDR3 runs 15 residues. The V and J ends lost 6 bases and 0 bases respectively, with 12 bases between them. CDR3 bases: TGTGCCAGCAGCCCCACACAGAGCTCTGGAAACACCATATATTTT. The encoded protein is CASSPTQSSGNTIYF.

The V gene is TRBV12-3 or TRBV12-4, the J gene TRBJ1-2, with 8 bases aligning to TRBD1. J lost 8 bases, V lost 6 bases, and 11 bases had no gene match. The CDR3 is 14 residues long. In DNA form, the CDR3 reads TGTGCCAGCAGCCATAAGACAGGGGTTGACGGCTACACCTTC. Translation: CASSHKTGVDGYTF.

This clonotype has at least ten counts. V is TRBV6-5 and J is TRBJ1-2; possible D gene TRBD1, 6 bases. V lost 5 bases to trimming and J lost 4 bases, with 14 bases between them. The germline gives CDR1 MNHEY, CDR2 SVGAGI. The CDR3 consists of 14 residues. CDR3 coding DNA: TGTGCCAGCAGTCACCGGGACACTTTCTATGGCTACACCTTC. Protein sequence: CASSHRDTFYGYTF.

This sequence joins TRBV6-1 and TRBJ2-5; 15 bases agree with TRBD2. This CDR3 is 16 amino acids long. From germline, CDR1 is MNHNS and CDR2 SASEGT. Trimming at V came to 7 bases and at J to 5 bases, leaving 8 bases not matched to a gene. DNA of the CDR3: TGTGCCAGCACCGGGACTAGCGGGGGGCCCGAGGAGACCCAGTACTTC. Amino acid sequence: CASTGTSGGPEETQYF.

In this sample, this clonotype turned up many times. The J gene is TRBJ2-7, the V gene TRBV7-9; D not resolved. CDR1 and CDR2 (germline): SEHNR, FQNEAQ (reference sequence). This CDR3 contains 12 residues. V was shortened by 1 base and J by 5 bases, with 6 bases between the two germline ends. CDR3 sequence reads: CASSLDVDEQYF. The CDR3 nucleotides read TGTGCCAGCAGCTTAGACGTCGACGAGCAGTACTTC.

This chain links TRBV2 with TRBJ2-2, with 9 bases identical to TRBD1. From germline, CDR1 is SNHLY and CDR2 FYNNEI. This CDR3 region has 16 residues. Trimming took 8 bases from V and 6 from J; bases not matched to a gene: 13. CDR3 loop: CASSTVGTGLSGELFF. The CDR3 DNA reads TGTGCCAGCTCTACGGTCGGGACAGGGTTATCCGGGGAGCTGTTTTTT. The whole variable domain, remainder taken from reference TRBV2 and TRBJ2-2, is EPEVTQTPSHQVTQMGQEVILRCVPISNHLYFYWYRQILGQKVEFLVSFYNNEISEKSEIFDDQFSVERPDGSNFTLKIRSTKLEDSAMYFCASSTVGTGLSGELFFGEGSRLTVL.

This clonotype occurred many times. The genes are TRBV28 and TRBJ2-5; 9 bases fit TRBD1. The J segment lost 4 bases and the V segment lost 2 bases, leaving 2 bases of the junction unmatched. This CDR3 contains 14 residues. Germline-derived CDR1 and CDR2 are MDHEN and SYDVKM. The CDR3 DNA reads as TGTGCCAGCAGTTTAGTGGACAGGGGAGAGACCCAGTACTTC. Its protein product is CASSLVDRGETQYF. Combining the CDR3 with reference TRBV28 and TRBJ2-5 gives the whole variable domain DVKVTQSSRYLVKRTGEKVFLECVQDMDHENMFWYRQDPGLGLRLIYFSYDVKMKEKGDIPEGYSVSREKKERFSLILESASTNQTSMYLCASSLVDRGETQYFGPGTRLLVL.

V is TRBV15 and J is TRBJ2-5; tentatively, D is TRBD1 or TRBD2 (5 bases each). This CDR3 comprises 15 residues. Trimming removed 3 bases at V and 6 bases at J, with 17 bases between. Germline CDR1 LNHNV, CDR2 YYDKDF (reference sequence). The CDR3, as DNA: TGTGCCACCAGCAGTCCCGAGTGGGGGTTCCAGACCCAGTACTTC. Translated, it gives CATSSPEWGFQTQYF. Drawing the rest from reference TRBV15 and TRBJ2-5, the complete variable domain is DAMVIQNPRYQVTQFGKPVTLSCSQTLNHNVMYWYQQKSSQAPKLLFHYYDKDFNNEADTPDNFQSRRPNTSFCFLDIRSPGLGDTAMYLCATSSPEWGFQTQYFGPGTRLLVL.

The V gene is TRBV15, the J gene TRBJ1-1; D remains ambiguous. This CDR3 contains 13 residues. Trimming removed 1 base from V and 2 bases from J, with 5 bases in between. From germline, CDR1 is LNHNV and CDR2 YYDKDF (reference sequence). The DNA for the CDR3 is TGTGCCACCAGCAGAGCCTTAAACACTGAAGCTTTCTTT. Residues: CATSRALNTEAFF.

In this sample, this clonotype turned up many times. The CDR3 protein is CASSPGQGGAYEQYF. In nucleotides, the CDR3 is TGTGCCAGTAGTCCGGGACAGGGGGGAGCCTACGAGCAGTACTTC. The gene calls are TRBV19 and TRBJ2-7; 11 bases map to TRBD1. The CDR3 loop spans 15 amino acids. The J segment lost 2 bases and the V segment lost 5 bases, leaving 5 bases of the junction unmatched. The germline V gene encodes CDR1 LNHDA and CDR2 SQIVND (reference sequence). Complete variable domain (other parts from reference TRBV19 and TRBJ2-7): DGGITQSPKYLFRKEGQNVTLSCEQNLNHDAMYWYRQDPGQGLRLIYYSQIVNDFQKGDIAEGYSVSREKKESFPLTVTSAQKNPTAFYLCASSPGQGGAYEQYFGPGTRLTVT.